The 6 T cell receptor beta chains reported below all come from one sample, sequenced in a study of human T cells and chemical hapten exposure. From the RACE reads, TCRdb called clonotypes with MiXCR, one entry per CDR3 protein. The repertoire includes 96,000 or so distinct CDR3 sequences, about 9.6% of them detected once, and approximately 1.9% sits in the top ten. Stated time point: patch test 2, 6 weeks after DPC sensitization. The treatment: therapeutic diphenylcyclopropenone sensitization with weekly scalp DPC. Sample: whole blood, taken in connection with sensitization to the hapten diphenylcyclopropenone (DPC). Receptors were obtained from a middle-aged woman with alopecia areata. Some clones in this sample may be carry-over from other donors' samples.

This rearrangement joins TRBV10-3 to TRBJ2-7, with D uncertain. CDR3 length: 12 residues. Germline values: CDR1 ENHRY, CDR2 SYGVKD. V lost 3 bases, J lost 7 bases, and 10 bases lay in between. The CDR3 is CAISDPDQEQYF. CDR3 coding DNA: TGTGCCATCAGTGATCCGGACCAGGAGCAGTACTTC.

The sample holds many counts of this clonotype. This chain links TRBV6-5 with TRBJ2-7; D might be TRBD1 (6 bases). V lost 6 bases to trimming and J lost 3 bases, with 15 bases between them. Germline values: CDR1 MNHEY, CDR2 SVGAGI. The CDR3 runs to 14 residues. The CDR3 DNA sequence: TGTGCCAGCAGAGGACAGCCGGGGTACTACGAGCAGTACTTC. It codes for CASRGQPGYYEQYF.

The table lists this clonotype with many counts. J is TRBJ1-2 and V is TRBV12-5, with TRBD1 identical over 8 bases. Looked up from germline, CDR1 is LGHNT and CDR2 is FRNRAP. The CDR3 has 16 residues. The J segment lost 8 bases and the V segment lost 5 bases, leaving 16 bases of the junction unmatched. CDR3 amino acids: CASGNTGQGRSRGYTF. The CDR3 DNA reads TGTGCTAGTGGTAATACCGGACAGGGCCGGTCAAGGGGCTACACCTTC.

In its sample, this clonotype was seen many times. The DNA for the CDR3 is TGTGCCAGCAGCTTAGGGAGTCTAAATTCACCCCTCCACTTT. This codes for CASSLGSLNSPLHF. The gene calls are TRBV7-8 and TRBJ1-6, with no clear D. This CDR3 comprises 14 residues. Germline CDR1 and CDR2: SGHVS and FQNEAQ. The germline V and J ends were trimmed by 1 base and 7 bases, with 8 bases remaining between them.

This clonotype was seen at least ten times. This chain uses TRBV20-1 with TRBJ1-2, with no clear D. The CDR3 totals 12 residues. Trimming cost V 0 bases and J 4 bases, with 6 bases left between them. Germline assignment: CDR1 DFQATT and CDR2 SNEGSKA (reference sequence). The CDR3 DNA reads TGCAGTGCTAGAGACAGGACCTATGGCTACACCTTC. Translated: CSARDRTYGYTF.

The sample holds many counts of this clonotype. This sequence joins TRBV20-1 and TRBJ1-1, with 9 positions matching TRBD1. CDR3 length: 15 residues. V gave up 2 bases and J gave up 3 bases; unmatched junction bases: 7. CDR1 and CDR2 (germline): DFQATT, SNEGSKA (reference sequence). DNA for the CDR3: TGCAGTGCTAGAACAGGGGGCGCGGGTGACACTGAAGCTTTCTTT. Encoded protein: CSARTGGAGDTEAFF.